This entry is about one T cell receptor (beta chain). Profiling relied on immunoSEQ multiplex PCR, and the TCRdb table lists in-frame clones only, not all of them. Counted here are approximately 79,000 clones, approximately 86% occurring once; the ten biggest clones make up approximately 6.7%. This sample stems from a study of PD-L1 blockade in urothelial cancer. Study at large: Male patients with bladder-origin urothelial cancer numbered about 90% of the roughly 29. Peripheral blood specimens exhibited a median yield of 141,255 T cells. Prior regimens of chemotherapy numbered 0 to 3 per patient.

Time point noted: pretreatment peripheral blood. Patients' urothelial carcinoma was locally advanced or metastatic. V lost 1 base and J 4 bases, leaving 11 bases between the germline ends. The CDR3 has 15 amino acids. Germline loops: CDR1 LNHDA, CDR2 SQIVND (reference sequence). The sequence derives from a man in his forties with urothelial cancer. Sequencing used PBMCs, obtained around atezolizumab (anti-PD-L1) treatment. The chain carries TRBV19 and TRBJ2-1; possible D gene TRBD2, 5 bases. CDR3 sequence (DNA): TGTGCCAGTAGTATAGCCACGGACTTGTACAATGAGCAGTTCTTC. It encodes CASSIATDLYNEQFF.